Presented here are 19 T cell receptor beta chains from one specimen sequenced in a study of PD-L1 blockade in urothelial cancer. Documented time point: peripheral blood 6 weeks after treatment start. The table came from immunoSEQ multiplex PCR; TCRdb's copy has only in-frame clones and leaves some out. The data hold 46,000 or so clones, with roughly 86% observed a single time. This material consisted of PBMCs, taken around atezolizumab (anti-PD-L1) treatment. These TCRs come from a man aged 55 to 70 with urothelial cancer.

The genes are TRBV13 and TRBJ1-4; tentatively, D is TRBD1 (5 bases). CDR3 length equals 14 residues. The germline V gene has CDR1 PRHDT and CDR2 FYEKMQ (reference sequence). The ends were cut back, 7 bases at V and 7 bases at J, with 16 bases in the middle. Here the CDR3 DNA reads TGTGCCAGCAAACCATCAGGGTGGAGTGAAAAACTGTTTTTT. It encodes CASKPSGWSEKLFF.

The chain is built from TRBV11-3 and TRBJ2-7; D perhaps matches TRBD1 (6 bases). The CDR3 loop spans 12 amino acids. Germline loops: CDR1 SGHNT, CDR2 YENEEA. Trimming cost V 6 bases and J 5 bases, with 11 bases left between them. CDR3 nucleotide sequence: TGTGCCAGCAGTTACACAGGGAACGAGCAGTACTTC. This sequence encodes CASSYTGNEQYF.

V gene TRBV5-6 combines with J gene TRBJ1-2; D gene ambiguous. V lost 4 bases and J lost 2, with 12 bases in between. The CDR3 runs to 14 residues. Germline lookup yields CDR1 SGHDT and CDR2 YYEEEE. The CDR3 DNA follows: TGTGCCAGCAGCATGGATGGAGGGAACTATGGCTACACCTTC. It is translated as CASSMDGGNYGYTF. Full variable domain (remainder filled in from reference TRBV5-6 and TRBJ1-2): DAGVTQSPTHLIKTRGQQVTLRCSPKSGHDTVSWYQQALGQGPQFIFQYYEEEERQRGNFPDRFSGHQFPNYSSELNVNALLLGDSALYLCASSMDGGNYGYTFGSGTRLTVV.

The V gene is TRBV4-2, the J gene TRBJ1-1; possible D gene TRBD1, 5 bases. The germline gives CDR1 LGHNA, CDR2 YNFKEQ. The CDR3 contains 14 residues. The V gene lost 4 bases and the J gene lost 1 base, with 10 bases spanning the gap. CDR3 sequence (DNA): TGTGCCAGCAGCCCACAGGTTACGAACACTGAAGCTTTCTTT. Translating gives CASSPQVTNTEAFF.

The chain recombines TRBV29-1 with TRBJ2-7; D is possibly TRBD2 (6 bases). Germline CDR1 is SQVTM and CDR2 is ANQGSEA. V gave up 5 bases and J gave up 6 bases, with 20 bases separating them. The CDR3 runs 14 residues. DNA for the CDR3: TGCAGCGTTCAGCAGGGAGGAAGGAGAGGCGAGCAGTACTTC. Its protein product is CSVQQGGRRGEQYF.

The rearrangement joins TRBV5-5 to TRBJ2-3; weak D call: TRBD1 (6 bases). CDR3 length: 15 residues. Germline-derived CDR1 and CDR2 are SGHKS and YYEKEE (reference sequence). Deletions cut 3 bases from V and 3 bases from J, with 14 bases between. The CDR3 DNA sequence: TGTGCCAGCAGCTACCTGGGGGCGGATACAGATACGCAGTATTTT. This sequence encodes CASSYLGADTDTQYF.

A single count supports this clone. The chain employs TRBV30 and TRBJ1-5; 9 bases are shared with TRBD1. The CDR3 has 15 residues. Germline CDR1 is GTSNPN and CDR2 is SVGIG (reference sequence). Germline trimming cut 2 bases from V and 5 bases from J; bases unmatched to any gene: 7. The CDR3: CAWSITGTGHQPQHF. The DNA of the CDR3 is TGTGCCTGGAGTATCACCGGGACAGGGCATCAGCCCCAGCATTTT.

The rearrangement uses TRBV5-1 and TRBJ2-5, with 12 nucleotides matching TRBD1. This CDR3 region has 15 residues. Looked up from germline, CDR1 is SGHRS and CDR2 is YFSETQ. The V segment lost 4 bases and the J segment 5 bases; nucleotides outside the gene matches: 6. The CDR3 bases are TGCGCCAGCAGCCCTGGGACAGGGGGCGCGGAGACCCAGTACTTC. This codes for CASSPGTGGAETQYF.

This clone has a handful of counts. V usage is TRBV10-2 and J usage is TRBJ2-7; D call uncertain. V lost 9 bases to trimming and J lost 0 bases, with 12 bases between them. Germline V gene sequence: CDR1 WSHSY, CDR2 SAAADI. This CDR3 has 13 amino acids. CDR3 coding DNA: TGCGCCAGTTGGAAATCTAGCTCCTACGAGCAGTACTTC. Protein sequence: CASWKSSSYEQYF.

This chain uses TRBV5-1 with TRBJ2-3; weak D call: TRBD2 (6 bases). The V gene's germline CDR1 is SGHRS and CDR2 YFSETQ. V was cut by 4 bases and J by 1 base, with 13 bases left in between. The CDR3 runs to 15 residues. Here the CDR3 reads CASSARGDGTDTQYF. CDR3 coding DNA: TGCGCCAGCAGCGCCCGCGGGGATGGCACAGATACGCAGTATTTT.

A single count supports this clone. This chain uses TRBV27 with TRBJ1-1; 8 nucleotides line up with TRBD1. Germline V gives CDR1 MNHEY, CDR2 SMNVEV (reference sequence). J was trimmed by 1 base and V by 2 bases; bases with no gene match: 3. The CDR3 covers 15 residues. CDR3 sequence (DNA): TGTGCCAGCAGTTTAGGGGGACAGGAGAACACTGAAGCTTTCTTT. Protein sequence: CASSLGGQENTEAFF.

This chain connects TRBV5-1 to TRBJ2-3; D unclear. The CDR3 is made up of 14 amino acids. V was shortened by 0 bases and J by 2 bases, with 7 bases between the two germline ends. Germline CDR1 is SGHRS and CDR2 is YFSETQ. The CDR3: CASSLEQYTDTQYF. The CDR3 region has the DNA TGCGCCAGCAGCTTGGAACAGTACACAGATACGCAGTATTTT.

This clone was seen only once. This CDR3 reads CASSPPGMWEQYF. Here the CDR3 DNA reads TGTGCCAGCTCACCCCCGGGAATGTGGGAGCAGTACTTC. The chain employs TRBV18 and TRBJ2-7, with D perhaps matching TRBD2 (5 bases). V gave up 3 bases and J gave up 7 bases, with 13 bases separating them. The CDR3 sequence is 13 residues long. Germline lookup yields CDR1 KGHSH and CDR2 LQKENI.

In its sample, this clone was seen once. The CDR3 bases are TGTGCCAGCAGCTCCGACAGGGCCTATGGCTACACCTTC. Its translation: CASSSDRAYGYTF. The chain is built from TRBV11-1 and TRBJ1-2; TRBD1 agrees at 7 bases. This CDR3 region has 13 residues. The V and J ends lost 4 bases and 4 bases, in that order; junction bases with no gene match: 3. CDR1 SGHAT and CDR2 FQDESV come from the germline V gene (reference sequence).

Only one count was recorded for this clone. The J gene is TRBJ1-3, the V gene TRBV28; D not resolved. Germline values: CDR1 MDHEN, CDR2 SYDVKM. CDR3 size: 15 residues. Trimming cost V 3 bases and J 3 bases, with 12 bases left between them. CDR3 in DNA: TGTGCCAGCAGTTTGGGTAGCGGCGGTGGAAACACCATATATTTT. This gives the protein CASSLGSGGGNTIYF.

The chain is built from TRBV2 and TRBJ1-2; D is perhaps TRBD1 (5 bases). V dropped 2 bases and J dropped 2 bases, with 12 bases sitting between them. CDR1 is SNHLY, CDR2 FYNNEI, per germline. The CDR3 sequence is 15 residues long. This CDR3 reads CASSEQGIPNYGYTF. CDR3 nucleotides: TGTGCCAGCAGTGAACAGGGAATCCCCAACTATGGCTACACCTTC. Variable domain in full (rest from reference TRBV2 and TRBJ1-2): EPEVTQTPSHQVTQMGQEVILRCVPISNHLYFYWYRQILGQKVEFLVSFYNNEISEKSEIFDDQFSVERPDGSNFTLKIRSTKLEDSAMYFCASSEQGIPNYGYTFGSGTRLTVV.

There are a few counts of this clone. This chain connects TRBV11-2 to TRBJ2-2, with 11 bases aligning to TRBD1. V lost 6 bases to trimming and J lost 4 bases; unmatched junction nucleotides: 4. This CDR3 is built from 15 residues. Germline V gives CDR1 SGHAT, CDR2 FQNNGV. CDR3 sequence (DNA): TGTGCCAGCAGGCCCGGACAGGGGGCCACCGGGGAGCTGTTTTTT. Protein sequence: CASRPGQGATGELFF.

V gene TRBV4-1 combines with J gene TRBJ2-1; D is perhaps TRBD2 (6 bases). The germline CDR1 and CDR2 sequences are MGHRA and YSYEKL. CDR3 length: 16 residues. Between the trimmed V and J ends, which lost 1 base and 0 bases, there was a span of 10 bases. The CDR3 loop is CASSQGRTNSYNEQFF. The CDR3 DNA follows: TGCGCCAGCAGCCAAGGGAGGACTAACTCCTACAATGAGCAGTTCTTC.

The rearrangement links TRBV2 to TRBJ1-2, with 7 bases that match TRBD1. Germline assignment: CDR1 SNHLY and CDR2 FYNNEI. With V trimmed by 7 bases and J by 3 bases, 8 bases remained unmatched. The CDR3 consists of 14 residues. The CDR3: CASNREGGHYGYTF. The CDR3 bases are TGTGCCAGCAACAGAGAAGGGGGCCACTATGGCTACACCTTC.